The 18 T cell receptor beta chains below all came from one sample that was sequenced in a study of control samples from healthy donors and cancer patients. Here immunoSEQ multiplex PCR was the method, and the copy in TCRdb shows in-frame clones only, minus some. Of approximately 100,000 clones listed, approximately 86% are singletons. Sequencing was done on a sample of blood. Every receptor here comes from a man aged 25 to 40 in good health.

The chain uses TRBV7-9 and TRBJ2-3; perhaps TRBD2 as D (5 bases). Germline CDR1 and CDR2: SEHNR and FQNEAQ (reference sequence). V shed 5 bases and J shed 3 bases, with 15 bases lying between them. The length of the CDR3 is 15 residues. The DNA for the CDR3 is TGTGCCAGCAGCCGACTTGACGGGAAGACAGATACGCAGTATTTT. It yields the protein CASSRLDGKTDTQYF.

The V and J genes are TRBV14 and TRBJ2-1, with 10 bases lining up with TRBD1. CDR1 is SGHDN, CDR2 FVKESK, per germline. The CDR3 covers 17 residues. V was pared by 3 bases and J by 7 bases, with 12 bases of the junction left unmatched. The CDR3 DNA is TGTGCCAGCAGCCACCTGGGGGGAGGACAGGGGGTTAATGAGCAGTTCTTC. Protein sequence: CASSHLGGGQGVNEQFF.

V gene TRBV5-4 combines with J gene TRBJ2-1; D is ambiguous. The CDR3 is 14 amino acids. V lost 2 bases to trimming and J lost 3 bases, with 9 bases between them. Germline CDR1 is SGHNT and CDR2 is YYREEE (reference sequence). CDR3 amino acids: CASSFGDYYNEQFF. DNA of the CDR3: TGTGCCAGCAGCTTTGGGGATTACTACAATGAGCAGTTCTTC.

The V gene is TRBV29-1, the J gene TRBJ2-1; D ambiguous. This CDR3 comprises 16 residues. Germline values: CDR1 SQVTM, CDR2 ANQGSEA. The germline V and J ends were trimmed by 0 bases and 2 bases, with 14 bases remaining between them. Written as DNA, the CDR3 is TGCAGCGTTGAAGAGTTAGGCTACCAGCCCTACAATGAGCAGTTCTTC. Protein product: CSVEELGYQPYNEQFF.

This clone occurred once. The gene calls are TRBV19 and TRBJ1-2; D might be TRBD1 (6 bases). Trimming left V 6 bases short and J 8 bases short, with 22 bases between. The V gene's germline CDR1 is LNHDA and CDR2 SQIVND (reference sequence). The CDR3 is made up of 15 amino acids. CDR3 sequence reads: CASRISGTSLGGYTF. CDR3 nucleotide sequence: TGTGCCAGTAGAATATCCGGGACAAGTCTAGGAGGCTACACCTTC.

The J gene is TRBJ2-1, the V gene TRBV11-3; 10 bases line up with TRBD2. CDR1 and CDR2 (germline): SGHNT, YENEEA. The length of the CDR3 is 17 residues. Trimming at V came to 5 bases and at J to 4 bases, leaving 11 bases not matched to a gene. CDR3 nucleotides: TGTGCCAGCAGCCAATACCTAGCGGGAGTTTTATACAATGAGCAGTTCTTC. This sequence encodes CASSQYLAGVLYNEQFF.

The CDR3 DNA reads as TGTGCCAGCAGTGGGGGGGTACAGGAGACCCAGTACTTC. Amino acids: CASSGGVQETQYF. The chain combines TRBV2 with TRBJ2-5; a weak D match, TRBD2 (6 bases). Germline loops: CDR1 SNHLY, CDR2 FYNNEI. The CDR3 totals 13 residues. V dropped 4 bases and J dropped 5 bases, with 11 bases sitting between them. Based on the CDR3 plus reference TRBV2 and TRBJ2-5, the full variable domain is EPEVTQTPSHQVTQMGQEVILRCVPISNHLYFYWYRQILGQKVEFLVSFYNNEISEKSEIFDDQFSVERPDGSNFTLKIRSTKLEDSAMYFCASSGGVQETQYFGPGTRLLVL.

The sample holds a few counts of this clone. The rearrangement uses TRBV19 and TRBJ1-3; possible D gene TRBD1, 6 bases. This CDR3 region has 13 residues. The germline V gene encodes CDR1 LNHDA and CDR2 SQIVND (reference sequence). Trimming removed 6 bases from V and 0 bases from J, with 6 bases in between. The CDR3 nucleotides are TGTGCCAGTAGACAGGGCTCTGGAAACACCATATATTTT. It specifies CASRQGSGNTIYF. The full variable domain, in which reference TRBV19 and TRBJ1-3 provide the parts outside the CDR3, is DGGITQSPKYLFRKEGQNVTLSCEQNLNHDAMYWYRQDPGQGLRLIYYSQIVNDFQKGDIAEGYSVSREKKESFPLTVTSAQKNPTAFYLCASRQGSGNTIYFGEGSWLTVV.

The CDR3 region has the DNA TGTGCCAGCAGTTTAGTGGGGCAGGGGGCAATGAACACTGAAGCTTTCTTT. Translated, it gives CASSLVGQGAMNTEAFF. This sequence joins TRBV7-3 and TRBJ1-1, with TRBD1 matching over 8 bases. With V trimmed by 6 bases and J by 0 bases, 12 bases remained unmatched. Germline V gene sequence: CDR1 SGHTA, CDR2 FQGTGA. This CDR3 has 17 residues.

V usage is TRBV6-1 and J usage is TRBJ1-4; TRBD1 matches 8 bases. Germline V CDR1 and CDR2: MNHNS, SASEGT. The CDR3 spans 16 residues. The junction had 4 bases not matched to a gene; V was cut back by 4 bases and J by 0 bases. The CDR3 nucleotides read TGTGCCAGCAGTGCTAGACAGGGGACAACTAATGAAAAACTGTTTTTT. Its translation: CASSARQGTTNEKLFF.

The chain employs TRBV5-6 and TRBJ2-3; TRBD2 might be the D (5 bases). The CDR3 length is 14 residues. Germline CDR1 and CDR2: SGHDT and YYEEEE. The V gene lost 3 bases and the J gene lost 2 bases, with 10 bases spanning the gap. CDR3: CASSSSGDTDTQYF. The CDR3 coding sequence is TGTGCCAGCAGCTCGAGCGGAGACACAGATACGCAGTATTTT.

In this sample, this clone turned up once. CDR3 in amino acids: CASSQGANIYGYTF. CDR3 coding DNA: TGTGCCAGCAGCCAGGGGGCGAACATCTATGGCTACACCTTC. The gene calls are TRBV7-9 and TRBJ1-2, with 8 bases that match TRBD1. This CDR3 has 14 amino acids. In germline, CDR1 is SEHNR, CDR2 FQNEAQ (reference sequence). Trimming at V came to 5 bases and at J to 4 bases, leaving 6 bases not matched to a gene.

This clone appeared a single time. V usage is TRBV7-3 and J usage is TRBJ2-1, with TRBD2 matching 10 bases. The V and J ends lost 5 bases and 9 bases, in that order; junction bases with no gene match: 13. In germline, CDR1 is SGHTA, CDR2 FQGTGA. CDR3 size: 16 residues. The CDR3 DNA follows: TGTGCCAGCAGCCGAACCGGGACTAGCGTAACCGGTGAGCAGTTCTTC. Translated: CASSRTGTSVTGEQFF.

This chain links TRBV29-1 with TRBJ2-3, with D perhaps assigned TRBD1 or TRBD2 (7 bases each). Per germline, CDR1 SQVTM and CDR2 ANQGSEA. V lost 5 bases, J lost 4 bases, and 28 bases lay in between. The CDR3 loop spans 18 amino acids. The chain's CDR3 is CSVSGTAFFGGSADTQYF. CDR3 DNA sequence: TGCAGCGTTTCCGGGACAGCGTTTTTCGGCGGGAGTGCAGATACGCAGTATTTT.

The chain uses TRBV27 and TRBJ1-4, with D possibly matching TRBD1 (5 bases). Trimming shortened V by 5 bases and J by 0 bases, and 10 bases separated the two germline ends. Per the germline V gene, CDR1 is MNHEY and CDR2 is SMNVEV (reference sequence). CDR3 length: 15 residues. The CDR3 protein is CASSNNRPTNEKLFF. The CDR3 coding sequence is TGTGCCAGCAGTAACAACAGGCCAACTAATGAAAAACTGTTTTTT.

The rearrangement uses TRBV10-3 and TRBJ2-3, with 10 bases fitting TRBD2. The CDR3 consists of 16 residues. V lost 3 bases and J lost 6; bases outside the gene matches: 9. Germline V gives CDR1 ENHRY, CDR2 SYGVKD. The CDR3 DNA reads as TGTGCCATCAGTGATTCCGGGGCTAGCGGGAGTGATACGCAGTATTTT. Its protein product is CAISDSGASGSDTQYF.

The chain links TRBV2 to TRBJ2-5, with a weak D call TRBD2 (5 bases). There are 13 residues in the CDR3. The germline CDR1 and CDR2 sequences are SNHLY and FYNNEI. With 11 bases removed from V and 1 base from J, the gap between germline ends came to 14 bases. The CDR3 coding sequence is TGTGCCGGGGAGACTTGGGGCCAAGAGACCCAGTACTTC. Its protein product is CAGETWGQETQYF.

The V and J genes are TRBV30 and TRBJ1-3; the D is unclear. The CDR3 spans 14 residues. Germline V gene sequence: CDR1 GTSNPN, CDR2 SVGIG (reference sequence). The germline V and J ends were trimmed by 4 bases and 1 base, with 11 bases remaining between them. The CDR3 DNA is TGTGCCTGGACTGGCGGGGTATCTGGAAACACCATATATTTT. Translating gives CAWTGGVSGNTIYF.